This T cell receptor (beta chain) was found in a study of blood T cell repertoires in COVID-19. Turning to the study itself: There were acute and convalescent COVID-19 samples, and they came from the United States, Italy and Spain. PBMCs, B-cell-depleted T cells, or T cells provided the cDNA or gDNA that made up the material.

V was pared by 1 base and J by 6 bases, with 12 bases between. The CDR3 consists of 15 residues. Germline assignment: CDR1 SEHNR and CDR2 FQNEAQ (reference sequence). Authors' methods: Reference gene primers were amplified, and this amplification served to estimate nucleated cell counts. Only in-frame clones appear in the TCRdb table, and some are missing; sequencing was by immunoSEQ multiplex PCR. That table gives V, J and clone size, and the DNA gave D and trimming. The sample carries about 280,000 clones, about 89% recorded once. The chain combines TRBV7-9 with TRBJ1-4; D is perhaps TRBD1 (5 bases). This TCR was sampled from a man over 45 with acute or convalescent COVID-19. Specimen: peripheral blood. CDR3 loop: CASSLGHPGDEKLFF. The CDR3 region has the DNA TGTGCCAGCAGCTTAGGACATCCGGGGGATGAAAAACTGTTTTTT.